This TCR beta chain was documented in a study of CD8+CD57+ T cells in acquired aplastic anemia. General study points: Patients and controls shared approximately 30 CD8+ CDR3 sequences, highly expressed in patients.

Genomic DNA templated the TCR beta VDJ and CDR3 profiling. Each CDR3 protein gets one entry after TCRdb re-called the reads with MiXCR. The table lists 310,000 or so distinct CDR3 sequences, about three fifths of them singletons. Sequencing involved patients with CD8+CD57+ cell expansion previously shown by flow cytometry. The CDR3 length is 12 residues. CDR1 DFQATT and CDR2 SNEGSKA come from the germline V gene (reference sequence). The ends were cut back, 4 bases at V and 7 bases at J, with 13 bases in the middle. This clonotype has only a few counts. Its antigen is undetermined. The material sequenced was sorted CD4+, CD8+, or CD8+CD57+ T cells (not recorded which) from PBMCs. The genes are TRBV20-1 and TRBJ1-2; no clear D gene. This TCR was sampled from a human donor with aplastic anemia. In DNA form, the CDR3 reads TGCAGTGCTATAGTACAGCGGACTGGCTACACCTTC. Translated, it gives CSAIVQRTGYTF.